These T cell receptor beta chains were read from a single sample in a study of blood T cell repertoires in COVID-19. Profiling relied on immunoSEQ multiplex PCR, and the TCRdb table lists in-frame clones only, not all of them. The sample yields some 190,000 clones, over 75% seen once. Specimen: peripheral blood. These receptors all stem from a person between 65 and 79 years old with COVID-19, enrolled during active disease. CDR3s include the opening cysteine and the closing phenylalanine or tryptophan. A D gene is named only where the DNA matches it firmly. Part of the rows lack a size; the others show once, few, many or a class for expanded clones.

D gene	J gene	clone size	CDR3 length	V gene	CDR3 DNA	CDR3 protein
-	TRBJ1-1	-	13	TRBV5-6	TGTGCCAGCAGCTTGGGCAGGAACACTGAAGCTTTCTTT	CASSLGRNTEAFF
TRBD1	TRBJ1-1	-	15	TRBV19	TGTGCCAGCCGCAAAAGGGGACAGGGGCACACTGAAGCTTTCTTT	CASRKRGQGHTEAFF
TRBD1	TRBJ1-4	-	16	TRBV7-2	TGTGCCAGCAGCTTGGAAAGACAGGGTGTTAGTGAAAAACTGTTTTTT	CASSLERQGVSEKLFF
TRBD1	TRBJ2-7	-	15	TRBV7-2	TGTGCCAGCAGCTTGATCGCAGGGGGCTCCTACGAGCAGTACTTC	CASSLIAGGSYEQYF
-	TRBJ1-2	-	15	TRBV4-1	TGCGCCAGCAGCCAAGATCACCACTCAAACTATGGCTACACCTTC	CASSQDHHSNYGYTF
-	TRBJ2-7	-	17	TRBV27	TGTGCCAGCAGTTTCCTTCCTCAAGGACGGGGATCCTACGAGCAGTACTTC	CASSFLPQGRGSYEQYF
TRBD2	TRBJ2-1	once	12	TRBV10-3	TGTGCCATCAGTAGCGGGACTAGCGAGCAGTTCTTC	CAISSGTSEQFF
-	TRBJ2-7	-	15	TRBV5-6	TGTGCCAGCAGCTACGTGGGACTGGCGATATACGAGCAGTACTTC	CASSYVGLAIYEQYF
TRBD1	TRBJ2-7	few	18	TRBV2	TGTGCCAGCAGTGACGGGACAGACTCTGCCTGGTCCCCCTACGAGCAGTACTTC	CASSDGTDSAWSPYEQYF
TRBD1	TRBJ1-2	few	15	TRBV7-2	TGTGCCAGCAGCCTCAAGGGACAGGGTAACTATGGCTACACCTTC	CASSLKGQGNYGYTF